The rows below give T cell receptor beta chains drawn from one sample of a study of blood T cell repertoires in COVID-19. Profiled with immunoSEQ multiplex PCR; TCRdb holds only in-frame clones, not every one. The sample has fewer than 300,000 clones; over 75% are singletons. Sequenced material: peripheral blood. The origin of the receptors is a human donor in a cohort sampled during active COVID-19. CDR3s include the opening cysteine and the closing phenylalanine or tryptophan. D genes are given only for firm matches. Clone size, where shown, is once, few, many, or a class for clones that have expanded.

TRBD1	TRBV7-9	TRBJ1-4	NA	TGTGCCAGCAGCCTAGCCGGACAGGGAGATGCAACTAATGAAAAACTGTTTTTT	CASSLAGQGDATNEKLFF
TRBD2	TRBV30	TRBJ2-5	NA	TGTGCCTCGAGACTAGCGGGAGCGTCCGAGACCCAGTACTTC	CASRLAGASETQYF
NA	TRBV3-1/TRBV3-2	TRBJ1-6	NA	TGTGCCAGCAGCCCCTCAGGGTATAATTCACCCCTCCACTTT	CASSPSGYNSPLHF
NA	TRBV27	TRBJ1-6	NA	TGTGCCAGCAGTTTAGGGTTGGGCAATTCACCCCTCCACTTT	CASSLGLGNSPLHF
NA	TRBV30	TRBJ1-3	NA	TGTGCCTGGAGTGCGGGCAGGGACTCTGGAAACACCATATATTTT	CAWSAGRDSGNTIYF
NA	TRBV4-1	TRBJ1-5	NA	TGCGCCAGCAGCCAAACCGGGGGGCCAGGGGCCCATCAGCCCCAGCATTTT	CASSQTGGPGAHQPQHF
NA	TRBV10-3	TRBJ1-5	NA	TGTGCCATCAGTGAGTCCAGGACCGGGGGGTATGGGAGCAATCAGCCCCAGCATTTT	CAISESRTGGYGSNQPQHF
TRBD2	TRBV5-4	TRBJ2-3	NA	TGTGCCAGCAGCGCAACTAGCGGGAACCCTTATACGCAGTATTTT	CASSATSGNPYTQYF
NA	TRBV6-5	TRBJ2-7	once	TGTGCCAGCAGTTATTCTCGGGGGGAGCAGTACTTC	CASSYSRGEQYF
NA	TRBV27	TRBJ1-5	few	TGTGCCAGCAGCCTCGACAGCCGTCAGCCCCAGCATTTT	CASSLDSRQPQHF
TRBD1	TRBV11-2	TRBJ2-1	NA	TGTGCCAGCAGCACACTACAGGGGCGTAGCTCCTACAATGAGCAGTTCTTC	CASSTLQGRSSYNEQFF
NA	TRBV18	TRBJ2-4	NA	TGTGCCAGCTCCAACCGAGGGGCCAAAAACATTCAGTACTTC	CASSNRGAKNIQYF
NA	TRBV5-1	TRBJ2-1	NA	TGCGCCAGCAGCTTGTCCGGGACTGCTTACAATGAGCAGTTCTTC	CASSLSGTAYNEQFF
NA	TRBV5-4	TRBJ2-3	NA	TGTGCCAGCAGCGGGGTGCTAGGGGAAGATACGCAGTATTTT	CASSGVLGEDTQYF
NA	TRBV7-2	TRBJ1-3	NA	TGTGCCAGCAGCTTAAGGGACGGGACTCTTAACACCATATATTTT	CASSLRDGTLNTIYF
TRBD2	TRBV7-9	TRBJ2-7	NA	TGTGCCAGCAGCCTTACTAGCGGGAGAATTGGCGAGCAGTACTTC	CASSLTSGRIGEQYF
TRBD1	TRBV9	TRBJ1-1	NA	TGTGCCAGCAGCATACAACCTACAGGGGGCGGTGGCGTAGCTTTCTTT	CASSIQPTGGGGVAFF
NA	TRBV11-3	TRBJ2-1	once	TGTGCCAGCAGCTTAAATCTCCGAGTAATCGAGATTAATGAGCAGTTCTTC	CASSLNLRVIEINEQFF
NA	TRBV27	TRBJ1-4	NA	TGTGCCAGCAGCCTCTCCCGGACAAGGAATGAAAAACTGTTTTTT	CASSLSRTRNEKLFF
TRBD2	TRBV4-3	TRBJ2-3	few	TGCGCCAGCAGCCAAGAAAGGACATCGGGACTAGCGGGAGGGCCCAGCACAGATACGCAGTATTTT	CASSQERTSGLAGGPSTDTQYF